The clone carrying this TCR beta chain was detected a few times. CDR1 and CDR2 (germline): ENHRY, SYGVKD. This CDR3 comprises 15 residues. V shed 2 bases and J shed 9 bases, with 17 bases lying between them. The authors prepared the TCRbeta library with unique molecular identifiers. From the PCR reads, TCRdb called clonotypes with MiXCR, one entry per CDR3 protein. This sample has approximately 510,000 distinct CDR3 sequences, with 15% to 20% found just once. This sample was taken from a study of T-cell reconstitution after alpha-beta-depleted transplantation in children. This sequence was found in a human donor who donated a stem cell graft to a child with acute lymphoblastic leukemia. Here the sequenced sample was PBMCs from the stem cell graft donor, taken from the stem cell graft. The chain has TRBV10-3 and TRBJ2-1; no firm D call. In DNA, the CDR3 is TGTGCCATCAGTGAGGACCTTGAAGCGACCTCTGAGCAGTTCTTC. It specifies CAISEDLEATSEQFF.